Sequencing of this T cell receptor (beta chain) was carried out in a study of CD8+ T cells in alopecia areata. Study background: After 6 to 18 months of tofacitinib, follow-up continued 6 months off drug.

Findings and caveats of the study: Alopecia totalis/universalis scalp especially showed more expanded CD8+ clones than normal scalp.

Alopecia areata patients had lesional scalp punch biopsies and peripheral blood taken from them. Extracted RNA was reverse transcribed into cDNA, the sequencing template. Here immunoSEQ multiplex PCR was the method, and the copy in TCRdb shows in-frame clones only, minus some. The data contain tens of thousands of clones, around 96% of them singletons. In the case of this clone: What it binds is not known.

CDR1 is SEHNR and CDR2 is FQNEAQ in the germline V gene (reference sequence). V lost 4 bases to trimming and J lost 1 base, with 13 bases between them. The CDR3 extends over 15 amino acids. The receptor was isolated from a human donor with alopecia areata. This chain connects TRBV7-9 to TRBJ1-1; D unresolved. This sample comprised CD8+ T cells sorted from blood, obtained at week 0. CDR3 loop: CASSSNLRGNTEAFF. For the CDR3, the DNA is TGTGCCAGCAGCTCAAATCTTCGGGGGAACACTGAAGCTTTCTTT.